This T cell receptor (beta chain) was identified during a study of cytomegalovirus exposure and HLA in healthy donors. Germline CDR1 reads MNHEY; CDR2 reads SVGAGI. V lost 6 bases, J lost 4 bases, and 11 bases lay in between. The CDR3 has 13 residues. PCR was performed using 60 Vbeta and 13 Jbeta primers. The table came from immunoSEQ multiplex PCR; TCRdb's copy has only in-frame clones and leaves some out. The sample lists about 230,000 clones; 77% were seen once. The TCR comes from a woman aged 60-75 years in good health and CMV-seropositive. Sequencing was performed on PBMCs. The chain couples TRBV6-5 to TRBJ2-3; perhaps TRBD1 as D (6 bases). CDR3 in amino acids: CASRDRAADTQYF. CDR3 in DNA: TGTGCCAGCAGGGACAGAGCCGCAGATACGCAGTATTTT.